The clone carrying this T cell receptor (beta chain) was picked up a small number of times. This sample is part of a study of blood T cell repertoires in COVID-19. Background on the study: PBMCs, B-cell-depleted T cells, or T cells provided the cDNA or gDNA that made up the material.

This CDR3 is built from 16 residues. CDR1 and CDR2 (germline): KGHSH, LQKENI. Trimming took off 3 bases at V and 0 bases at J, with 11 bases between the two ends. Repertoires were generated with immunoSEQ multiplex PCR, while TCRdb's copy carries only in-frame clones and drops some. This table has 250,000 to 400,000 clones, around 86% appearing once. The origin of this receptor is a man aged 50 to 60 with active or convalescent COVID-19. The material sequenced was peripheral blood. J is TRBJ1-4 and V is TRBV18; D is undetermined. As DNA, the CDR3 is TGTGCCAGCTCACCCTTCGAGGCCGCAACTAATGAAAAACTGTTTTTT. Translation: CASSPFEAATNEKLFF.